This T cell receptor beta chain originates from a study of OX40 agonist ivuxolimab in advanced cancers. About the research overall: Patients got intravenous ivuxolimab at 0.01 to 10 mg/kg every 2 weeks. Those enrolled were about 82% male, with a mean age of around 57 years and ages from 23 to 79.

Blood was sampled at baseline, cycle 4 day 1, and cycle 7 day 1. Only in-frame clones appear in the TCRdb table, and some are missing; sequencing was by immunoSEQ multiplex PCR. The repertoire holds some 10,000 clones, with around 79% as singletons. The CDR3 is made up of 14 amino acids. V shed 5 bases and J shed 5 bases, with 13 bases lying between them. Per the germline V gene, CDR1 is SGHAT and CDR2 is FQDESV (reference sequence). The V and J genes are TRBV11-1 and TRBJ2-1; no clear D gene. The source of this sequence is an adult with an advanced solid tumor such as melanoma, head and neck, liver or kidney cancer. The sample consisted of CD4+ or CD8+ T cells sorted from blood, taken in a trial of the OX40 agonist ivuxolimab. The CDR3 region is CASSPPQNHNEQFF. In DNA, the CDR3 is TGTGCCAGCAGCCCCCCACAGAACCACAATGAGCAGTTCTTC.